Following are 24 T cell receptor beta chains from one sample sequenced in a study of shared clonotypes between healthy human individuals. Clones were sequenced by immunoSEQ multiplex PCR, and TCRdb holds only the in-frame ones, with some missing. This repertoire shows about a million clones, 70% to 80% found once; its top ten account for over 1.3%. Input material: memory CD4+ T cells sorted from blood. Subset in this sample: CD45RA-negative fraction. Receptor source: a man between 18 and 35 years old in good health.

This chain joins TRBV28 and TRBJ1-1, with D perhaps TRBD1 (5 bases). V dropped 4 bases and J dropped 0 bases, with 12 bases sitting between them. Germline V lookup: CDR1 MDHEN, CDR2 SYDVKM. This CDR3 is 15 amino acids long. The CDR3 DNA follows: TGTGCCAGCAGTTCGCCAGGGCAGGTGAACACTGAAGCTTTCTTT. Translating it yields CASSSPGQVNTEAFF.

The chain uses TRBV29-1 and TRBJ2-7; no firm D call. V was clipped by 4 bases and J by 4 bases, with 11 bases between them. CDR3 length equals 12 residues. Germline V gives CDR1 SQVTM, CDR2 ANQGSEA. CDR3 sequence: CSVGVGPYEQYF. The CDR3 nucleotides are TGCAGCGTTGGGGTAGGGCCTTACGAGCAGTACTTC.

The chain employs TRBV9 and TRBJ2-3; 8 bases match TRBD1. This CDR3 region has 16 residues. CDR1 SGDLS and CDR2 YYNGEE come from the germline V gene. The V and J ends lost 4 bases and 3 bases, in that order; junction bases with no gene match: 10. The CDR3 DNA is TGTGCCAGCAGCCCTCGTTCAGGGGGCTCGACAGATACGCAGTATTTT. This sequence encodes CASSPRSGGSTDTQYF.

The genes are TRBV7-9 and TRBJ2-1; D not resolved. The V end was cut by 0 bases, the J end by 7 bases, with 13 bases between. This CDR3 is built from 15 residues. The germline CDR1 and CDR2 sequences are SEHNR and FQNEAQ (reference sequence). The CDR3 loop is CASSLAGIVRNEQFF. The CDR3 DNA reads TGTGCCAGCAGCTTAGCGGGGATAGTGAGGAATGAGCAGTTCTTC.

This clone has more than one count but fewer than ten. For the CDR3, the DNA is TGCAGCGCCCTCGGATGGGAGGATACGCAGTATTTT. Translated: CSALGWEDTQYF. The chain has TRBV29-1 and TRBJ2-3; D possibly corresponds to TRBD2 (5 bases). V lost 7 bases and J 6 bases, leaving 14 bases between the germline ends. The CDR3 length is 12 residues. The germline CDR1 and CDR2 sequences are SQVTM and ANQGSEA.

The chain employs TRBV5-4 and TRBJ1-6; 10 bases line up with TRBD1. The ends lost 1 base at V and 9 bases at J; junction bases unmatched: 10. This CDR3 has 17 amino acids. Germline values: CDR1 SGHNT, CDR2 YYREEE (reference sequence). The CDR3, as DNA: TGTGCCAGCAGCTTGTCTATGCCGGGACAGGGGAGTTCACCCCTCCACTTT. Encoded protein: CASSLSMPGQGSSPLHF.

The CDR3 bases are TGTGCCAGCAGCTCAGGGCTGAGGACTCAAACCAATGAGCAGTTCTTC. It encodes CASSSGLRTQTNEQFF. The V and J genes are TRBV7-2 and TRBJ2-1; D may correspond to TRBD1 or TRBD2 (5 bases each). The CDR3 has 16 residues. The V end was cut by 4 bases, the J end by 6 bases, with 19 bases between. Germline V gene lookup returns CDR1 SGHTA and CDR2 FQGNSA.

This clone is a singleton in its sample. The rearrangement uses TRBV7-9 and TRBJ2-1; no clear D. CDR3 length: 12 amino acids. Deletions cut 5 bases from V and 6 bases from J, with 8 bases between. CDR1 and CDR2 (germline): SEHNR, FQNEAQ (reference sequence). CDR3 coding DNA: TGTGCCAGCAGCCAAGACGTCAATGAGCAGTTCTTC. Amino acids: CASSQDVNEQFF.

The chain combines TRBV9 with TRBJ1-2; D not resolved. The germline V gene encodes CDR1 SGDLS and CDR2 YYNGEE. The ends were cut back, 8 bases at V and 10 bases at J, with 18 bases in the middle. The CDR3 extends over 12 amino acids. The CDR3 region is CARPTCPGVYTF. CDR3 sequence (DNA): TGTGCCAGACCTACCTGTCCCGGGGTCTACACCTTC.

This clone was observed a handful of times. V is TRBV2 and J is TRBJ2-2, with D possibly TRBD2 on 5 matching bases. Trimming removed 5 bases at V and 7 bases at J, with 17 bases between. The germline V gene has CDR1 SNHLY and CDR2 FYNNEI. The CDR3 extends over 15 amino acids. The CDR3 sequence: CASSPHAGPGGELFF. DNA of the CDR3: TGTGCCAGCAGTCCCCACGCGGGCCCCGGCGGGGAGCTGTTTTTT.

The chain uses TRBV7-8 and TRBJ2-7; tentatively, D is TRBD2 (6 bases). V dropped 1 base and J dropped 12 bases, with 19 bases sitting between them. The CDR3 has 14 residues. Germline V gene lookup returns CDR1 SGHVS and CDR2 FQNEAQ. The CDR3 loop is CASSLVVLATKAYF. In nucleotides, the CDR3 is TGTGCCAGCAGCTTAGTGGTACTAGCCACAAAGGCGTACTTC.

On this clone itself: This CDR3 is also generated by other DNA sequences in the sample. The genes are TRBV5-4 and TRBJ2-5, with D uncertain. The CDR3 loop spans 13 amino acids. The V end lost 4 bases, the J end lost 2 bases, and 9 bases lay between the germline ends. Germline CDR1 and CDR2: SGHNT and YYREEE (reference sequence). The CDR3 DNA sequence: TGTGCCAGCAGCGGGCGGAATCAAGAGACCCAGTACTTC. Translating gives CASSGRNQETQYF.

The CDR3 DNA sequence: TGTGCCACCAGCACCCTAAAAGGGGGGACAGGGTTCACCGGGGAGCTGTTTTTT. This sequence encodes CATSTLKGGTGFTGELFF. This chain connects TRBV15 to TRBJ2-2; TRBD1 matches at 9 bases. The germline V gene encodes CDR1 LNHNV and CDR2 YYDKDF (reference sequence). The CDR3 contains 18 residues. The V segment lost 4 bases and the J segment 4 bases; nucleotides outside the gene matches: 13. Together with reference TRBV15 and TRBJ2-2, the CDR3 gives the full variable domain: DAMVIQNPRYQVTQFGKPVTLSCSQTLNHNVMYWYQQKSSQAPKLLFHYYDKDFNNEADTPDNFQSRRPNTSFCFLDIRSPGLGDTAMYLCATSTLKGGTGFTGELFFGEGSRLTVL.

The V call is TRBV5-1, the J call TRBJ2-1; the D is unclear. With 0 bases removed from V and 7 bases from J, the gap between germline ends came to 17 bases. CDR3 length: 16 amino acids. Germline CDR1 is SGHRS and CDR2 is YFSETQ. Here the CDR3 reads CASSLAEKGKGNEQFF. The DNA of the CDR3 is TGCGCCAGCAGCTTGGCCGAAAAAGGCAAAGGGAATGAGCAGTTCTTC.

The CDR3 DNA is TGCGCCAGCAGCTTGGACAGGCAAACCGGGGAGCTGTTTTTT. Residues: CASSLDRQTGELFF. J is TRBJ2-2 and V is TRBV5-1, with D possibly being TRBD1 (5 bases). The germline V and J ends were trimmed by 0 bases and 5 bases, with 8 bases remaining between them. This CDR3 spans 14 amino acids. Germline V gene sequence: CDR1 SGHRS, CDR2 YFSETQ.

The J gene is TRBJ2-5, the V gene TRBV29-1, with D perhaps matching TRBD1 or TRBD2 (5 bases each). Germline loops: CDR1 SQVTM, CDR2 ANQGSEA. This CDR3 is 13 amino acids long. V was cut by 2 bases and J by 5 bases, with 12 bases left in between. CDR3 residues: CSVENSRGETQYF. CDR3 DNA: TGCAGCGTTGAAAACTCGAGGGGTGAGACCCAGTACTTC. The whole variable domain, filled in from reference TRBV29-1 and TRBJ2-5, reads SAVISQKPSRDICQRGTSLTIQCQVDSQVTMMFWYRQQPGQSLTLIATANQGSEATYESGFVIDKFPISRPNLTFSTLTVSNMSPEDSSIYLCSVENSRGETQYFGPGTRLLVL.

The chain has TRBV27 and TRBJ2-1; TRBD2 aligns across 12 bases. From germline, CDR1 is MNHEY and CDR2 SMNVEV (reference sequence). The ends lost 6 bases at V and 6 bases at J; junction bases unmatched: 0. The CDR3 is 13 amino acids. CDR3 nucleotide sequence: TGTGCCAGCAGACTAGCGGGAGGCAATGAGCAGTTCTTC. Residues: CASRLAGGNEQFF.

In DNA form, the CDR3 reads TGTGCCAGCAGCCAGGCACTAGCGGGGGGGACTGCCTACGAGCAGTACTTC. It encodes CASSQALAGGTAYEQYF. The chain employs TRBV4-2 and TRBJ2-7; TRBD2 matches at 13 bases. This CDR3 is built from 17 residues. Germline V lookup: CDR1 LGHNA, CDR2 YNFKEQ. The junction had 7 bases not matched to a gene; V was cut back by 3 bases and J by 2 bases.

V is TRBV4-1 and J is TRBJ1-6, with D possibly being TRBD1 (6 bases). With 2 bases removed from V and 4 bases from J, the gap between germline ends came to 6 bases. CDR1 and CDR2 from the germline V gene are MGHRA and YSYEKL. The CDR3 consists of 14 residues. CDR3 sequence (DNA): TGCGCCAGCAGCCAACAGGGGTATAATTCACCCCTCCACTTT. Translating it yields CASSQQGYNSPLHF.

The chain has TRBV28 and TRBJ1-4; D is uncertain. The germline V gene has CDR1 MDHEN and CDR2 SYDVKM. The CDR3 has 14 amino acids. The V end was cut by 6 bases, the J end by 3 bases, with 11 bases between. DNA of the CDR3: TGTGCCAGCAGAGTCGGCACCGCTAATGAAAAACTGTTTTTT. The encoded protein is CASRVGTANEKLFF.

The rearrangement uses TRBV27 and TRBJ1-2; no clear D gene. Trimming took 2 bases from V and 3 from J, leaving 7 bases between them. Germline V gene sequence: CDR1 MNHEY, CDR2 SMNVEV (reference sequence). This CDR3 has 13 residues. The CDR3 region is CASSLVGDYGYTF. The CDR3 DNA follows: TGTGCCAGCAGTTTAGTAGGAGACTATGGCTACACCTTC.

The rearrangement links TRBV28 to TRBJ2-5; 13 nucleotides match TRBD2. V dropped 2 bases and J dropped 4; count of bases not matched to a gene: 1. The CDR3 is made up of 15 amino acids. Per germline, CDR1 MDHEN and CDR2 SYDVKM. CDR3 loop: CASSLRTSGGETQYF. As DNA, the CDR3 is TGTGCCAGCAGTTTACGGACTAGCGGGGGAGAGACCCAGTACTTC.

For the CDR3, the DNA is TGTGCCAGCAGCGTAGGAGGGGCCGGGGAGACCCAGTACTTC. Residues: CASSVGGAGETQYF. The rearrangement joins TRBV9 to TRBJ2-5, with D perhaps given as TRBD1 or TRBD2 (5 bases each). Germline loops: CDR1 SGDLS, CDR2 YYNGEE. The CDR3 extends over 14 amino acids. V dropped 0 bases and J dropped 5 bases, with 11 bases sitting between them. Complete variable domain (other parts from reference TRBV9 and TRBJ2-5): DSGVTQTPKHLITATGQRVTLRCSPRSGDLSVYWYQQSLDQGLQFLIQYYNGEERAKGNILERFSAQQFPDLHSELNLSSLELGDSALYFCASSVGGAGETQYFGPGTRLLVL.

V is TRBV30 and J is TRBJ1-6; 9 nucleotides agree with TRBD1. Per the germline V gene, CDR1 is GTSNPN and CDR2 is SVGIG (reference sequence). The V gene end was trimmed by 6 bases and the J gene end by 0 bases; junction bases not matched to a gene: 6. This CDR3 spans 16 amino acids. CDR3 in amino acids: CACTGTGSSYNSPLHF. The DNA for the CDR3 is TGTGCCTGTACCGGGACAGGGAGCTCCTATAATTCACCCCTCCACTTT.